These 17 T cell receptor beta chains came from one sample sequenced in a study of identical twins (dated by TCRdb to about 2016). The library was prepared using 5' RACE. Reads for this sample came from an Illumina HiSeq 2000. Starting from the raw public reads, TCRdb applied fastp trimming at Q25, assembled clones with MiXCR and retained in-frame beta chains. Identical CDR3 proteins give one entry, which carries the most common genes and DNA. The sample table contains under 250,000 distinct CDR3 sequences; only one count was recorded for about 12% of them. The ten largest clones capture about 3.9% of the sample. This sample also appeared in a second study, on yellow fever vaccine responses in identical twins.

The sample consisted of memory (CD45RO+) T cells sorted from blood. Reading the label with the study, this specimen's cell subset or site is: CD45RO+ enriched T cells. Receptor source: a woman between 18 and 29 years old in good health.

This clonotype showed up many times. The chain links TRBV4-3 to TRBJ2-1; D remains ambiguous. V lost 0 bases, J lost 0 bases, and 9 bases lay in between. The germline CDR1 and CDR2 sequences are LGHNA and YSLEER. The CDR3 totals 16 residues. The CDR3 sequence is CASSQDPQYSYNEQFF. For the CDR3, the DNA is TGCGCCAGCAGCCAAGACCCCCAATACTCCTACAATGAGCAGTTCTTC.

This clonotype was seen a few times. The V call is TRBV7-2, the J call TRBJ2-2; no firm D call. The CDR3 sequence is 16 residues long. Trimming took off 5 bases at V and 1 base at J, with 14 bases between the two ends. Per the germline V gene, CDR1 is SGHTA and CDR2 is FQGNSA. The chain's CDR3 is CASSNRVTGNTGELFF. CDR3 nucleotides: TGTGCCAGCAGCAACCGTGTGACGGGGAACACCGGGGAGCTGTTTTTT.

Of note for this clonotype: Likely a read error: the CDR3 ends without its conserved phenylalanine or tryptophan. The J gene is TRBJ2-3, the V gene TRBV15; 9 nucleotides match TRBD2. Germline V gene sequence: CDR1 LNHNV, CDR2 YYDKDF (reference sequence). This CDR3 region has 16 residues. The DNA for the CDR3 is TGTGCCAGCAGCCGAGAGCTGGCGGGAGGGGGGGATACGCAGTATTTA. Residues: CASSRELAGGGDTQYL.

The chain couples TRBV2 to TRBJ2-1; weak D call: TRBD1 (6 bases). With 2 bases removed from V and 4 bases from J, the gap between germline ends came to 12 bases. The germline V gene has CDR1 SNHLY and CDR2 FYNNEI. This CDR3 has 15 residues. CDR3 sequence (DNA): TGTGCCAGCAGTGAAAATGGGACACCTTACAATGAGCAGTTCTTC. Protein product: CASSENGTPYNEQFF.

This clonotype was found a few times. The chain uses TRBV24-1 and TRBJ2-7; D gene uncertain. V lost 1 base to trimming and J lost 4 bases, with 7 bases between them. Germline CDR1 and CDR2: KGHDR and SFDVKD. The CDR3 has 13 amino acids. The CDR3 bases are TGTGCCACCAGTGATTTCCGCTCTTACGAGCAGTACTTC. Its protein is CATSDFRSYEQYF.

This clonotype was recorded many times. V gene TRBV6-2 or TRBV6-3 combines with J gene TRBJ2-7; 8 bases agree with TRBD2. This CDR3 comprises 15 residues. CDR1 is MNHEY and CDR2 is SVGEGT in the germline V gene. V was pared by 5 bases and J by 4 bases, with 10 bases of the junction left unmatched. CDR3: CASSTSGTSKYEQYF. The CDR3, as DNA: TGTGCCAGCAGTACAAGTGGGACTAGTAAGTACGAGCAGTACTTC.

The CDR3 nucleotides are TGCAGCGTTGAAGATAACGACGTTGCCTACACCTTC. Translation: CSVEDNDVAYTF. The gene calls are TRBV29-1 and TRBJ1-2; D unresolved. Trimming removed 0 bases at V and 10 bases at J, with 12 bases between. This CDR3 spans 12 amino acids. Germline loops: CDR1 SQVTM, CDR2 ANQGSEA.

This clonotype has a handful of counts. The chain joins TRBV20-1 to TRBJ2-7; D remains unclear. CDR1 and CDR2 (germline): DFQATT, SNEGSKA (reference sequence). The CDR3 runs 11 residues. The V end lost 0 bases, the J end lost 3 bases, and 3 bases lay between the germline ends. CDR3 in amino acids: CSARDYYEQYF. In DNA form, the CDR3 reads TGCAGTGCTAGAGACTACTACGAGCAGTACTTC.

This clonotype has a count of ten or more. The V and J genes are TRBV5-1 and TRBJ1-1; 9 bases line up with TRBD1. CDR1 SGHRS and CDR2 YFSETQ come from the germline V gene. V shed 3 bases and J 0 bases; nucleotides not matched to a gene: 15. CDR3 length: 19 residues. The CDR3 nucleotides are TGCGCCAGCAGCTCAAGTCCCGGGACAGGGACTGGGGTGAACACTGAAGCTTTCTTT. Protein: CASSSSPGTGTGVNTEAFF.

The genes are TRBV6-1 and TRBJ2-7, with 9 bases aligning to TRBD2. There are 15 residues in the CDR3. The germline CDR1 and CDR2 sequences are MNHNS and SASEGT. V lost 6 bases, J lost 6 bases, and 12 bases stayed unmatched. The CDR3 DNA sequence: TGTGCCAGCAGCCGGCCGGGACTAGCATCACGCGAGCAGTACTTC. It is translated as CASSRPGLASREQYF.

The CDR3 spells CSAKRAGLPYNEQFF. The CDR3 nucleotides are TGCAGTGCAAAACGGGCGGGACTACCATACAATGAGCAGTTCTTC. The chain couples TRBV20-1 to TRBJ2-1; TRBD2 matches at 7 bases. Germline V CDR1 and CDR2: DFQATT, SNEGSKA (reference sequence). V lost 6 bases to trimming and J lost 4 bases; unmatched junction nucleotides: 12. The CDR3 spans 15 residues.

The rearrangement uses TRBV28 and TRBJ1-2; a possible D gene is TRBD1 (6 bases). This CDR3 is 13 amino acids long. V lost 3 bases and J lost 3, with 8 bases in between. The germline V gene has CDR1 MDHEN and CDR2 SYDVKM. DNA for the CDR3: TGTGCCAGCAGTTTGGGGACATACTATGGCTACACCTTC. Amino acids: CASSLGTYYGYTF.

The chain joins TRBV28 to TRBJ1-1; D is possibly TRBD1 (6 bases). The CDR3 has 19 residues. Germline-derived CDR1 and CDR2 are MDHEN and SYDVKM. The germline V and J ends were trimmed by 3 bases and 0 bases, with 23 bases remaining between them. Here the CDR3 DNA reads TGTGCCAGCAGTTTGCGAGCCCGGACCGTGGACAGACTGAACACTGAAGCTTTCTTT. This gives the protein CASSLRARTVDRLNTEAFF.

By proportion, this clonotype is medium-sized. The rearrangement joins TRBV27 to TRBJ2-7; 8 nucleotides line up with TRBD1. Trimming cost V 2 bases and J 5 bases; bases outside gene matches: 5. Germline CDR1 and CDR2: MNHEY and SMNVEV (reference sequence). The CDR3 length is 14 residues. CDR3 sequence reads: CASSLQQGADEQYF. CDR3 nucleotides: TGTGCCAGCAGTTTACAGCAGGGGGCGGACGAGCAGTACTTC.

This clonotype was picked up many times. The chain joins TRBV5-1 to TRBJ1-1; a weak D match, TRBD1 (6 bases). In germline, CDR1 is SGHRS, CDR2 YFSETQ. The V gene lost 4 bases and the J gene lost 1 base, with 14 bases spanning the gap. The CDR3 sequence is 15 residues long. The CDR3 sequence: CASSTSGQANTEAFF. CDR3 DNA sequence: TGCGCCAGCAGCACGTCGGGACAAGCGAACACTGAAGCTTTCTTT.

V is TRBV2 and J is TRBJ2-7; 15 bases line up with TRBD2. CDR3 size: 14 residues. V lost 5 bases to trimming and J lost 9 bases; unmatched junction nucleotides: 5. Per germline, CDR1 SNHLY and CDR2 FYNNEI. Here the CDR3 reads CASSIGTSGGPQYF. The DNA for the CDR3 is TGTGCCAGCAGTATCGGGACTAGCGGGGGGCCGCAGTACTTC.

The rearrangement links TRBV5-1 to TRBJ2-6, with D uncertain. The germline gives CDR1 SGHRS, CDR2 YFSETQ. V was pared by 4 bases and J by 4 bases, with 15 bases between. CDR3 length equals 16 residues. CDR3 in DNA: TGCGCCAGCAGCCGTGGCGCGTCCAGAGGGGCCAACGTCCTGACTTTC. It is translated as CASSRGASRGANVLTF. Full variable domain (missing parts from reference TRBV5-1 and TRBJ2-6): KAGVTQTPRYLIKTRGQQVTLSCSPISGHRSVSWYQQTPGQGLQFLFEYFSETQRNKGNFPGRFSGRQFSNSRSEMNVSTLELGDSALYLCASSRGASRGANVLTFGAGSRLTVL.